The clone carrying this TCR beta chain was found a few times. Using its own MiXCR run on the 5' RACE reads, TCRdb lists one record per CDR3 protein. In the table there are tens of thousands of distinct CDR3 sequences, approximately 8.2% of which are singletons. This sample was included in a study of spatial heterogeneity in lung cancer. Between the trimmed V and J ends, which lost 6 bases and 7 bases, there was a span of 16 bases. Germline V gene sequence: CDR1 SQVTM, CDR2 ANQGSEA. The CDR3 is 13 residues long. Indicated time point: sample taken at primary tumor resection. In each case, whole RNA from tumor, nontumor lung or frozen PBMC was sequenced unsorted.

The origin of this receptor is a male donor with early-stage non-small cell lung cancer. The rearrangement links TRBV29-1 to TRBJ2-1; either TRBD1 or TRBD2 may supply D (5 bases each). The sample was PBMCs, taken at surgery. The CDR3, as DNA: TGCAGCGTAGGGTTGGGGGTTTGGAATGAGCAGTTCTTC. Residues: CSVGLGVWNEQFF.